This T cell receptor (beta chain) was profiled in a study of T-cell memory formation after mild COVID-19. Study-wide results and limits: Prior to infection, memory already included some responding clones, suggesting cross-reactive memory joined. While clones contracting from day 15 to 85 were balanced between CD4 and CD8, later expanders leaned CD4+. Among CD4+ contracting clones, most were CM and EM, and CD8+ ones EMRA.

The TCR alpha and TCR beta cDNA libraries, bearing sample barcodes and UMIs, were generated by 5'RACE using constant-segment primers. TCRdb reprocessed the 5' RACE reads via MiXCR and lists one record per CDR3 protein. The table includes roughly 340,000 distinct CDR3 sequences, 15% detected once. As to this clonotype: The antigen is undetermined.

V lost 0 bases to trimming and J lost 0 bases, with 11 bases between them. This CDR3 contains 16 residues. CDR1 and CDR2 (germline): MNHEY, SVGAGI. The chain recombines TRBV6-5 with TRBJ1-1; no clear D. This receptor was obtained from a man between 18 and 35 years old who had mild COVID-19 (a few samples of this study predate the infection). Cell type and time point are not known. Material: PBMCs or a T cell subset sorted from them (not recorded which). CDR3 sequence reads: CASSYSPGPMNTEAFF. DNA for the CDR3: TGTGCCAGCAGTTACTCGCCGGGTCCAATGAACACTGAAGCTTTCTTT.